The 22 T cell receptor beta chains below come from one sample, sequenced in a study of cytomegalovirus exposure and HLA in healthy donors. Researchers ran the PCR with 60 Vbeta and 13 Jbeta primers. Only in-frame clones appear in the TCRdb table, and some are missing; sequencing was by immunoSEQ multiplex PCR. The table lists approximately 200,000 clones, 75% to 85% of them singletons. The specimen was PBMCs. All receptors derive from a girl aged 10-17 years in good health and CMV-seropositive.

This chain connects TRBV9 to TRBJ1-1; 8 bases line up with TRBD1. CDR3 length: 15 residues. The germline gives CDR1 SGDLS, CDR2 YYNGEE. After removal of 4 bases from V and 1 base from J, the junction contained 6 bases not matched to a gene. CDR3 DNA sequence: TGTGCCAGCAGCCCCGCAGGGGGCGCGAACACTGAAGCTTTCTTT. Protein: CASSPAGGANTEAFF.

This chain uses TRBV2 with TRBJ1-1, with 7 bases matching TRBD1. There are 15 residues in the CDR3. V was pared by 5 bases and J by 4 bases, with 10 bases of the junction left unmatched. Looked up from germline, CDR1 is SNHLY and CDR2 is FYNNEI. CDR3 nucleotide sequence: TGTGCCAGCAGTCGGACGACAGGGAGGCTCACTGAAGCTTTCTTT. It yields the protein CASSRTTGRLTEAFF.

The CDR3 loop is CASSSIAGGSYEQYF. The DNA for the CDR3 is TGTGCCAGCAGTTCAATAGCGGGGGGCTCCTACGAGCAGTACTTC. This chain uses TRBV6-1 with TRBJ2-7; the match to TRBD2 covers 10 bases. Per the germline V gene, CDR1 is MNHNS and CDR2 is SASEGT. Trimming took 5 bases from V and 0 from J; bases not matched to a gene: 4. The length of the CDR3 is 15 residues.

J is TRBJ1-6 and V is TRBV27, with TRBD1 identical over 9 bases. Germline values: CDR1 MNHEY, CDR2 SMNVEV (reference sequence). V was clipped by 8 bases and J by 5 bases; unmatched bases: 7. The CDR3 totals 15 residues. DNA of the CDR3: TGTGCCAGCTCTACCGGGACAGGGAATAATTCACCCCTCCACTTT. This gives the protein CASSTGTGNNSPLHF.

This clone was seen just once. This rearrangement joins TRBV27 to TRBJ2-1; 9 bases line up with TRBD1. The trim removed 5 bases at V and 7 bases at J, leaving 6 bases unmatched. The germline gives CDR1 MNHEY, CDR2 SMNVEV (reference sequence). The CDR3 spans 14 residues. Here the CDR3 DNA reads TGTGCCAGCAGTCCGGGACAGGGCTGGAATGAGCAGTTCTTC. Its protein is CASSPGQGWNEQFF.

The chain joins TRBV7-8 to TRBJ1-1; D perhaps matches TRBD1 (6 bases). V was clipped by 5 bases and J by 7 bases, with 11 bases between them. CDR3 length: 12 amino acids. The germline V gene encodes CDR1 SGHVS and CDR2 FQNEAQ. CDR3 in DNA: TGTGCCAGCAGCCTTGTACAGGGTGAAGCTTTCTTT. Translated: CASSLVQGEAFF. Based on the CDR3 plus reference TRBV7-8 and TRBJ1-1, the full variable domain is GAGVSQSPRYKVAKRGQDVALRCDPISGHVSLFWYQQALGQGPEFLTYFQNEAQLDKSGLPSDRFFAERPEGSVSTLKIQRTQQEDSAVYLCASSLVQGEAFFGQGTRLTVV.

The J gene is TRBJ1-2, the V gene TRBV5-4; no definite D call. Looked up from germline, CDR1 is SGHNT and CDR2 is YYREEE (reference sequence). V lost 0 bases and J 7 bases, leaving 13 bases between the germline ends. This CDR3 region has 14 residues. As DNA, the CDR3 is TGTGCCAGCAGCTTGGCGGGCGGAGGATTTGGCTACACCTTC. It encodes CASSLAGGGFGYTF.

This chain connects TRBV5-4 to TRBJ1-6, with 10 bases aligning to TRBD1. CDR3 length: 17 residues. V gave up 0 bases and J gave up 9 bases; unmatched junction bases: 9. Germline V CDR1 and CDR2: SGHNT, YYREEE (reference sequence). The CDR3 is CASSLGYGGQGFSPLHF. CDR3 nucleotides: TGTGCCAGCAGCTTGGGGTACGGGGGACAGGGGTTTTCACCCCTCCACTTT.

The DNA for the CDR3 is TGTGCCAGCTCACCACCGGGGACAGGAGTCTCTGGAAACACCATATATTTT. It specifies CASSPPGTGVSGNTIYF. J is TRBJ1-3 and V is TRBV18; 8 bases agree with TRBD1. The CDR3 totals 17 residues. The germline gives CDR1 KGHSH, CDR2 LQKENI. The trim removed 0 bases at V and 0 bases at J, leaving 4 bases unmatched.

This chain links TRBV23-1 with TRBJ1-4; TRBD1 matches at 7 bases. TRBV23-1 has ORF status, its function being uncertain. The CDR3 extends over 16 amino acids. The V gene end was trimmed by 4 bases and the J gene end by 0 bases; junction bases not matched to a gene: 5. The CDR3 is CASSRGQDPTNEKLFF. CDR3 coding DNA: TGCGCCAGCAGTCGTGGACAGGACCCAACTAATGAAAAACTGTTTTTT.

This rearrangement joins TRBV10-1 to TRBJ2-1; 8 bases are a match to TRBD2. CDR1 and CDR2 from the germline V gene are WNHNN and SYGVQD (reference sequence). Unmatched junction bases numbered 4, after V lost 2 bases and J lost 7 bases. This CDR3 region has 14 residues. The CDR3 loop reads CASSEPGGRNEQFF. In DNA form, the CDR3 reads TGCGCCAGCAGTGAGCCGGGGGGGAGGAATGAGCAGTTCTTC.

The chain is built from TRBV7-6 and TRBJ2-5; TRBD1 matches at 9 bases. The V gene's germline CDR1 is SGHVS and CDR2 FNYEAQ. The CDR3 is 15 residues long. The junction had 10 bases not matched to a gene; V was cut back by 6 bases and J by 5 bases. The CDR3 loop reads CASSGTGSMRETQYF. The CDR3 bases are TGTGCCAGCAGTGGGACAGGGTCTATGAGGGAGACCCAGTACTTC.

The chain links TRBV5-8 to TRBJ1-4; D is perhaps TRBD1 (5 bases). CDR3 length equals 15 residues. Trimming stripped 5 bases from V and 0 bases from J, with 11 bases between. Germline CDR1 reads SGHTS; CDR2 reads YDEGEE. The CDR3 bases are TGTGCCAGCAGAAAGGACACTGCAACTAATGAAAAACTGTTTTTT. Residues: CASRKDTATNEKLFF.

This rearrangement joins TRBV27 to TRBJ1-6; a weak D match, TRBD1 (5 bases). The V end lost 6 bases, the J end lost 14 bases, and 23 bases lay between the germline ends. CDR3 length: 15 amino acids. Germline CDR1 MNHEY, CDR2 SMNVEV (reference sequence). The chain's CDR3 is CASSPTLALGGTLHF. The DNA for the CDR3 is TGTGCCAGCAGCCCAACCTTGGCCCTGGGGGGGACCCTCCACTTT.

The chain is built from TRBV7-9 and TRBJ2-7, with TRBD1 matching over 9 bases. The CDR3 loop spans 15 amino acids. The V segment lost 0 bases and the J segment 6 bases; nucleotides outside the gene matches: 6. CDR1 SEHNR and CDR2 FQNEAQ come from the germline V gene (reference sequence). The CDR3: CASSLATGGVGEQYF. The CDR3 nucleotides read TGTGCCAGCAGCTTAGCGACAGGGGGTGTGGGCGAGCAGTACTTC.

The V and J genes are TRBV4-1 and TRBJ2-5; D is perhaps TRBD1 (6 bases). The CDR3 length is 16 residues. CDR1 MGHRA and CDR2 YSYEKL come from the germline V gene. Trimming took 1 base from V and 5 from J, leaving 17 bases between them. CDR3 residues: CASSQGALTGGETQYF. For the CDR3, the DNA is TGCGCCAGCAGCCAAGGAGCGCTGACAGGCGGGGAGACCCAGTACTTC.

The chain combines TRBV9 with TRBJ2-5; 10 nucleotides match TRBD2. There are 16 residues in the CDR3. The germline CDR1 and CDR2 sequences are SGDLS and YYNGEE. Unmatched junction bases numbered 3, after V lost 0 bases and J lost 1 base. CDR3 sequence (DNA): TGTGCCAGCAGCGTAGGGGTAGCGGGGGGCCAAGAGACCCAGTACTTC. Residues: CASSVGVAGGQETQYF.

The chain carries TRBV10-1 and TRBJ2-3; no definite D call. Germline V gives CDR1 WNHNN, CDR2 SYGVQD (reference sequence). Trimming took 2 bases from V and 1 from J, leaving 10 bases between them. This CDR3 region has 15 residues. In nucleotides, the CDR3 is TGCGCCAGCAGTGAGAACTCCTTTGGCACAGATACGCAGTATTTT. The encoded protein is CASSENSFGTDTQYF.

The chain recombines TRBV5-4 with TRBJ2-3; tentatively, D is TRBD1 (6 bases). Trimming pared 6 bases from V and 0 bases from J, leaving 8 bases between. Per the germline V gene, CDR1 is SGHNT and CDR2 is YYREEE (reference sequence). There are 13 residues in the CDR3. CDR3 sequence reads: CASKGGSTDTQYF. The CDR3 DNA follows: TGTGCCAGCAAAGGGGGAAGCACAGATACGCAGTATTTT.

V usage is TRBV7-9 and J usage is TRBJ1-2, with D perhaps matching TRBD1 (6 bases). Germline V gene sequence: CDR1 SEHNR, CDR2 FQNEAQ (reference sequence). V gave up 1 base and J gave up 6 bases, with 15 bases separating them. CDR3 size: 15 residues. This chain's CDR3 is CASSLVGTLVDGYTF. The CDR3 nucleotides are TGTGCCAGCAGCTTAGTTGGGACATTGGTCGATGGCTACACCTTC.

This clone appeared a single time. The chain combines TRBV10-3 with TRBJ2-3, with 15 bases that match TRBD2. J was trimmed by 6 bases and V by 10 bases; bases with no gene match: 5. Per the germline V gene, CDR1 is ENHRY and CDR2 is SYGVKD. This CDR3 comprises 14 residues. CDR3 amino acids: CATRTSGGEDTQYF. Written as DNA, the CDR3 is TGTGCCACCAGGACTAGCGGGGGGGAGGATACGCAGTATTTT.

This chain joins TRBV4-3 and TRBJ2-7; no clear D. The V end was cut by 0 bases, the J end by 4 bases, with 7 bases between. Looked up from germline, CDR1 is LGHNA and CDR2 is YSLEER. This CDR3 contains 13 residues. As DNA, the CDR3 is TGCGCCAGCAGCCAAGAAAGTACTTACGAGCAGTACTTC. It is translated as CASSQESTYEQYF.